The 28 T cell receptor beta chains below were found in one sample sequenced in a study of beta chain features in type 1 diabetes. These receptors' targets are unknown. Isolated RNA was reverse transcribed in full, so expressed TCRB transcripts were sequenced. Clones were read by immunoSEQ multiplex PCR, and TCRdb kept only the in-frame ones, dropping some. This repertoire shows around 280,000 clones, 15% found once; its top ten account for about 0.014%. Study-level points and caveats: Type 1 diabetes patients showed a moderate but significant shortening of TCRB CDR3s in all four CD4+ subsets.

Sequencing was performed on naive CD4+ T cells from blood. Receptors originate from a man aged 18 to 29 with type 1 diabetes.

The chain joins TRBV7-9 to TRBJ2-3; D is ambiguous. V lost 2 bases, J lost 1 base, and 7 bases lay in between. The CDR3 length is 14 residues. Per the germline V gene, CDR1 is SEHNR and CDR2 is FQNEAQ (reference sequence). The DNA for the CDR3 is TGTGCCAGCAGCTTAAGTGGAGGCACAGATACGCAGTATTTT. Its protein is CASSLSGGTDTQYF.

This chain joins TRBV11-2 and TRBJ2-3; a weak D match, TRBD2 (6 bases). Germline V CDR1 and CDR2: SGHAT, FQNNGV. The CDR3 is 15 amino acids. Trimming cost V 5 bases and J 3 bases, with 15 bases left between them. CDR3 residues: CASSQGTRVTDTQYF. Here the CDR3 DNA reads TGTGCCAGCAGCCAAGGGACTCGAGTTACAGATACGCAGTATTTT. The full variable domain, rest sourced from reference TRBV11-2 and TRBJ2-3, is EAGVAQSPRYKIIEKRQSVAFWCNPISGHATLYWYQQILGQGPKLLIQFQNNGVVDDSQLPKDRFSAERLKGVDSTLKIQPAKLEDSAVYLCASSQGTRVTDTQYFGPGTRLTVL.

This clone was seen only a few times. Here the CDR3 DNA reads TGCAGCGTGAGGATGACTAGCGGCTACGAGCAGTACTTC. Protein: CSVRMTSGYEQYF. The chain links TRBV29-1 to TRBJ2-7; 9 bases are shared with TRBD2. Trimming took 6 bases from V and 3 from J; bases not matched to a gene: 6. Germline V gene lookup returns CDR1 SQVTM and CDR2 ANQGSEA. This CDR3 has 13 residues.

The V and J genes are TRBV29-1 and TRBJ2-1, with D unclear. Trimming took off 2 bases at V and 0 bases at J, with 11 bases between the two ends. The CDR3 covers 15 residues. CDR1 is SQVTM, CDR2 ANQGSEA, per germline. CDR3 in amino acids: CSVEFHSSSYNEQFF. The CDR3 coding sequence is TGCAGCGTTGAATTCCACTCGAGCTCCTACAATGAGCAGTTCTTC.

V gene TRBV5-6 combines with J gene TRBJ2-7; a weak D match, TRBD2 (6 bases). CDR1 and CDR2 (germline): SGHDT, YYEEEE. V lost 5 bases, J lost 4 bases, and 16 bases lay in between. The CDR3 is made up of 14 amino acids. CDR3 sequence reads: CASRLIGGRYEQYF. CDR3 sequence (DNA): TGTGCCAGCAGGCTGATAGGAGGGCGTTACGAGCAGTACTTC.

The V and J genes are TRBV19 and TRBJ2-7; D possibly corresponds to TRBD1 (6 bases). Trimming took 3 bases from V and 6 from J, leaving 15 bases between them. Germline loops: CDR1 LNHDA, CDR2 SQIVND (reference sequence). CDR3 length: 14 amino acids. The DNA of the CDR3 is TGTGCCAGTAGTATCCGGCACAGGGTTGGCGAGCAGTACTTC. This gives the protein CASSIRHRVGEQYF.

This clone appeared a single time. In nucleotides, the CDR3 is TGTGCCAGCTCACCACTTAGCAGGGCAGTGGAGACTGAAGCTTTCTTT. The encoded protein is CASSPLSRAVETEAFF. The J gene is TRBJ1-1, the V gene TRBV18; the D gene is possibly TRBD1 (5 bases). The CDR3 spans 16 residues. V lost 1 base, J lost 5 bases, and 17 bases lay in between. Germline values: CDR1 KGHSH, CDR2 LQKENI.

The chain couples TRBV2 to TRBJ2-5; TRBD2 aligns across 8 bases. Germline CDR1 reads SNHLY; CDR2 reads FYNNEI. The V segment lost 6 bases and the J segment 1 base; nucleotides outside the gene matches: 4. The CDR3 has 14 residues. The CDR3 coding sequence is TGTGCCAGCAGAGAGCGGGGGACCCAAGAGACCCAGTACTTC. Translated: CASRERGTQETQYF. Looking up the rest from reference TRBV2 and TRBJ2-5 gives the full variable domain: EPEVTQTPSHQVTQMGQEVILRCVPISNHLYFYWYRQILGQKVEFLVSFYNNEISEKSEIFDDQFSVERPDGSNFTLKIRSTKLEDSAMYFCASRERGTQETQYFGPGTRLLVL.

This clone was detected a few times. This chain connects TRBV21-1 to TRBJ2-5; the D call of TRBD1 is as the table states it, not checked on the DNA. TRBV21-1 corresponds to a pseudogene. The CDR3 has 14 amino acids. The CDR3 nucleotides are TGTGCCAGCAGCAAAGGGGACAGACAAGAGACCCAGTACTTC. Translation gives CASSKGDRQETQYF.

The chain is built from TRBV5-1 and TRBJ2-5; a weak D match, TRBD2 (6 bases). Deletions cut 5 bases from V and 5 bases from J, with 25 bases between. This CDR3 region has 17 residues. The germline CDR1 and CDR2 sequences are SGHRS and YFSETQ. The CDR3 DNA reads TGCGCCAGCAGATCAAAGGAGGGGAGCGGGTGGACCGAGACCCAGTACTTC. Translated, it gives CASRSKEGSGWTETQYF.

V gene TRBV6-6 combines with J gene TRBJ2-7; possible D gene TRBD1, 5 bases. The CDR3 consists of 16 residues. Trimming took off 0 bases at V and 2 bases at J, with 14 bases between the two ends. Germline-derived CDR1 and CDR2 are MNHNY and SVGAGI (reference sequence). CDR3 DNA: TGTGCCAGCAGTTACTCGGAGACAGATTACGCCTACGAGCAGTACTTC. This translates into CASSYSETDYAYEQYF.

This chain uses TRBV30 with TRBJ2-5; 12 bases map to TRBD2. V shed 1 base and J 7 bases; nucleotides not matched to a gene: 4. CDR3 length equals 14 residues. CDR1 and CDR2 from the germline V gene are GTSNPN and SVGIG (reference sequence). The CDR3 spells CAWSGLAGEGTQYF. The DNA for the CDR3 is TGTGCCTGGAGTGGACTAGCGGGAGAGGGGACCCAGTACTTC. Supplemented by reference TRBV30 and TRBJ2-5, the full variable domain reads SQTIHQWPATLVQPVGSPLSLECTVEGTSNPNLYWYRQAAGRGLQLLFYSVGIGQISSEVPQNLSASRPQDRQFILSSKKLLLSDSGFYLCAWSGLAGEGTQYFGPGTRLLVL.

This clone occurred a few times. The chain couples TRBV21-1 to TRBJ2-5; the table's D call, TRBD1, has no DNA check behind it. TRBV21-1 is marked as a pseudogene. The CDR3 consists of 14 residues. The CDR3 DNA follows: TGTGCCAGCAGCAAAGCGGGGACAGGGGAGACCCAGTACTTC. This sequence encodes CASSKAGTGETQYF.

This clone came up a few times. The J gene is TRBJ1-1, the V gene TRBV7-9; tentatively, D is TRBD1 (5 bases). V lost 3 bases, J lost 7 bases, and 12 bases lay in between. The CDR3 is 13 residues long. CDR1 and CDR2 (germline): SEHNR, FQNEAQ (reference sequence). DNA for the CDR3: TGTGCCAGCAGCTTCGACAGTTATTATGAAGCTTTCTTT. It is translated as CASSFDSYYEAFF.

The chain links TRBV5-1 to TRBJ2-5, with D possibly matching TRBD1 (6 bases). Germline-derived CDR1 and CDR2 are SGHRS and YFSETQ. The V end was cut by 7 bases, the J end by 5 bases, with 21 bases between. The CDR3 is made up of 15 amino acids. CDR3 amino acids: CASGPQGRVAETQYF. Here the CDR3 DNA reads TGCGCCAGCGGGCCACAGGGAAGGGTGGCGGAGACCCAGTACTTC. Using reference TRBV5-1 and TRBJ2-5 for the parts outside the CDR3, the full variable domain is KAGVTQTPRYLIKTRGQQVTLSCSPISGHRSVSWYQQTPGQGLQFLFEYFSETQRNKGNFPGRFSGRQFSNSRSEMNVSTLELGDSALYLCASGPQGRVAETQYFGPGTRLLVL.

This clone has more than one count but fewer than ten. J is TRBJ2-1 and V is TRBV29-1, with TRBD2 identical over 7 bases. This CDR3 is built from 17 residues. Trimming removed 4 bases from V and 5 bases from J; junction bases left unmatched: 17. The germline CDR1 and CDR2 sequences are SQVTM and ANQGSEA. The CDR3 coding sequence is TGCAGCGTTGGTTGGGTGGGGGGGAACAGGATCAACAATGAGCAGTTCTTC. Amino acid sequence: CSVGWVGGNRINNEQFF.

The chain uses TRBV7-9 and TRBJ2-7, with D maybe TRBD2 (6 bases). V dropped 4 bases and J dropped 10 bases, with 11 bases sitting between them. CDR1 is SEHNR and CDR2 is FQNEAQ in the germline V gene (reference sequence). CDR3 length: 11 amino acids. The CDR3 DNA reads as TGTGCCAGCAGCTCCCGGGACTTCCAGTACTTC. Amino acids: CASSSRDFQYF.

This rearrangement joins TRBV28 to TRBJ2-3, with D perhaps TRBD1 (6 bases). The germline CDR1 and CDR2 sequences are MDHEN and SYDVKM. CDR3 size: 14 residues. Trimming removed 6 bases at V and 3 bases at J, with 13 bases between. CDR3 loop: CASRPGTYTDTQYF. In DNA form, the CDR3 reads TGTGCCAGCAGGCCCGGGACATATACAGATACGCAGTATTTT. Full variable domain (outside the CDR3, taken from reference TRBV28 and TRBJ2-3): DVKVTQSSRYLVKRTGEKVFLECVQDMDHENMFWYRQDPGLGLRLIYFSYDVKMKEKGDIPEGYSVSREKKERFSLILESASTNQTSMYLCASRPGTYTDTQYFGPGTRLTVL.

The chain uses TRBV25-1 and TRBJ1-2; no firm D call. This CDR3 has 12 amino acids. Trimming shortened V by 5 bases and J by 8 bases, and 12 bases separated the two germline ends. Germline CDR1 and CDR2: MGHDK and SYGVNS. CDR3 in amino acids: CASSFTGEGYTF. As DNA, the CDR3 is TGTGCCAGCAGTTTCACCGGGGAAGGCTACACCTTC.

The V gene is TRBV6-6, the J gene TRBJ2-5; 9 positions match TRBD1. The CDR3 is 12 residues long. The germline V gene has CDR1 MNHNY and CDR2 SVGAGI (reference sequence). CDR3 region: CDLDRGKETQYF. CDR3 DNA: TGTGATCTGGACAGGGGAAAGGAGACCCAGTACTTC.

The chain combines TRBV4-1 with TRBJ2-1; possible D gene TRBD1, 7 bases. CDR1 MGHRA and CDR2 YSYEKL come from the germline V gene. V dropped 3 bases and J dropped 8 bases, with 17 bases sitting between them. The CDR3 loop spans 15 amino acids. CDR3 protein: CASSHLDREAYEQFF. The DNA for the CDR3 is TGCGCCAGCAGCCACCTCGACAGGGAGGCATATGAGCAGTTCTTC.

V usage is TRBV25-1 and J usage is TRBJ1-3; 9 positions match TRBD1. With 3 bases clipped from V and 3 bases from J, the junction kept 6 bases outside the gene matches. The germline V gene encodes CDR1 MGHDK and CDR2 SYGVNS. This CDR3 is built from 16 residues. The DNA of the CDR3 is TGTGCCAGCAGTGATGGTCGACAGGGGGGTGGAAACACCATATATTTT. This encodes CASSDGRQGGGNTIYF.

This clone came up a few times. The chain links TRBV15 to TRBJ1-1, with a tentative D call TRBD1 (6 bases). CDR3 length equals 14 residues. Germline V CDR1 and CDR2: LNHNV, YYDKDF (reference sequence). Trimming pared 7 bases from V and 3 bases from J, leaving 15 bases between. The CDR3 is CATKSDRPYTEAFF. The CDR3 DNA follows: TGTGCCACCAAATCCGACAGGCCCTACACTGAAGCTTTCTTT.

V usage is TRBV30 and J usage is TRBJ2-3; D is unclear. With 8 bases removed from V and 2 bases from J, the gap between germline ends came to 14 bases. The germline V gene encodes CDR1 GTSNPN and CDR2 SVGIG (reference sequence). The length of the CDR3 is 13 residues. For the CDR3, the DNA is TGTGCCCTAAAGACTCAATCCACAGATACGCAGTATTTT. This codes for CALKTQSTDTQYF.

The CDR3 region has the DNA TGTGCCAGCACCGTGGGACAGGGGGCCTACGAGCAGTACTTC. This encodes CASTVGQGAYEQYF. V gene TRBV28 combines with J gene TRBJ2-7; 11 positions agree with TRBD1. With V trimmed by 7 bases and J by 2 bases, 4 bases remained unmatched. This CDR3 is 14 amino acids long. The germline V gene has CDR1 MDHEN and CDR2 SYDVKM.

V is TRBV27 and J is TRBJ1-5; possibly TRBD1 for D (6 bases). CDR3 size: 14 residues. Germline V gene sequence: CDR1 MNHEY, CDR2 SMNVEV (reference sequence). With 3 bases removed from V and 10 bases from J, the gap between germline ends came to 16 bases. The CDR3 DNA sequence: TGTGCCAGCAGTTTTGAAGGGGGACGAAACCCCCAGCATTTT. This encodes CASSFEGGRNPQHF.

The V call is TRBV9, the J call TRBJ2-2; 10 nucleotides align to TRBD2. From germline, CDR1 is SGDLS and CDR2 YYNGEE. The length of the CDR3 is 15 residues. With V trimmed by 2 bases and J by 5 bases, 3 bases remained unmatched. The CDR3 DNA is TGTGCCAGCAGCGTCCTAGCGGGAGCAACCGGGGAGCTGTTTTTT. It translates to CASSVLAGATGELFF.

V and J are TRBV7-2 and TRBJ1-1; tentative D call: TRBD1 (6 bases). V lost 1 base to trimming and J lost 10 bases, with 13 bases between them. The CDR3 is 13 residues long. Germline values: CDR1 SGHTA, CDR2 FQGNSA. The DNA of the CDR3 is TGTGCCAGCAGCTTAGGGACAGAACTTGGAGCTTTCTTT. Its translation is CASSLGTELGAFF. Full variable domain (remainder filled in from reference TRBV7-2 and TRBJ1-1): GAGVSQSPSNKVTEKGKDVELRCDPISGHTALYWYRQSLGQGLEFLIYFQGNSAPDKSGLPSDRFSAERTGGSVSTLTIQRTQQEDSAVYLCASSLGTELGAFFGQGTRLTVV.